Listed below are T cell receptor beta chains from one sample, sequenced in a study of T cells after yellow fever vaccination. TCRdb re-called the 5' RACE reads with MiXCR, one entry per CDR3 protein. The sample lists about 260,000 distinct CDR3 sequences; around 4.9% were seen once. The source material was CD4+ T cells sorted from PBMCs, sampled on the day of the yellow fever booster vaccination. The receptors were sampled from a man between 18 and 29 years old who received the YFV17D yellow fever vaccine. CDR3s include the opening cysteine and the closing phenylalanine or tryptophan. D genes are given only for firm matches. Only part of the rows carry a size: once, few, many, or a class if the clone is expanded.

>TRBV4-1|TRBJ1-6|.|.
TGCGCCAGCAGCCAAGATCCACACGGGTATAATTCACCCCTCCACTTT
CASSQDPHGYNSPLHF
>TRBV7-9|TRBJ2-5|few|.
TGTGCCAGCAGTGGCGGATATCTCACCCAAGAGACCCAGTACTTC
CASSGGYLTQETQYF
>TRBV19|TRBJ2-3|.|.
TGTGCCAGTAGTCGGGGGGCCGGTGGAGATACGCAGTATTTT
CASSRGAGGDTQYF
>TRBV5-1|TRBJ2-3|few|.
TGCGCCAGTCGGAGGCAGGAAGATACGCAGTATTTT
CASRRQEDTQYF
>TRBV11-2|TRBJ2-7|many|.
TGTGCCAGCAGCTCCCCAAGGGGGCGGGACGGGGAGCAGTACTTC
CASSSPRGRDGEQYF
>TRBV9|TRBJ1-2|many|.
TGTGCCAGCACCACGGGGGACGATTACTATGGCTACACCTTC
CASTTGDDYYGYTF
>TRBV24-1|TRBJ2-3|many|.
TGTGCCACCAGTGATTCGCCTCGAGGCGATACGCAGTATTTT
CATSDSPRGDTQYF
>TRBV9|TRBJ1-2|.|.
TGTGCCAGCAGCGTAGCGGCCTCTAACTATGGCTACACCTTC
CASSVAASNYGYTF
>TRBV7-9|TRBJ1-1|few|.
TGTGCCAGCAGCACCGGAGGCGCAGACACTGAAGCTTTCTTT
CASSTGGADTEAFF
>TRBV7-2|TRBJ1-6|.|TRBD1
TGTGCCAGCAGCGATTCTCGGACAGGCGGCAATTCACCCCTCCACTTT
CASSDSRTGGNSPLHF
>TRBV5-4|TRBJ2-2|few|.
TGTGCCAGCAGCTTGATCGGCGGACAGCCATTTTCAAGGGAGCTGTTTTTT
CASSLIGGQPFSRELFF
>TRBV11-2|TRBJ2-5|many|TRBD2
TGTGCCAGCAGCTTGAATAGCGGGGGAGGAGAGACCCAGTACTTC
CASSLNSGGGETQYF
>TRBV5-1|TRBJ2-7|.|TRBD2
TGCGCCAGCAGCGCGGGGGATAAAGGCGGGGGTTCGGACGAGCAGTACTTC
CASSAGDKGGGSDEQYF
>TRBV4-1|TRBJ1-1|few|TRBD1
TGCGCCAGCAGGCCTCCTGGGACAGGGGGCGCCAGCACTGAAGCTTTCTTT
CASRPPGTGGASTEAFF
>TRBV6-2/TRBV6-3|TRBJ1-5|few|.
TGTGCCAGCACCACCTGGGGGACACCCTATAGCAATCAGCCCCAGCATTTT
CASTTWGTPYSNQPQHF
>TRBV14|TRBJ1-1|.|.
TGTGCCAGCAGCCAACCTTGTCAGGGTCTCATCACTGAAGCTTTCTTT
CASSQPCQGLITEAFF
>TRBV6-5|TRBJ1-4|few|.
TGTGCCAGCAGTTACTCGGGCAGGGGCGGTGAAAAACTGTTTTTT
CASSYSGRGGEKLFF
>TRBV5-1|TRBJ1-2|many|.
TGCGCCAGCAGCTTGGACAGACCTAACTATGGCTACACCTTC
CASSLDRPNYGYTF
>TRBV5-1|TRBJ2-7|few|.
TGCGCCAGCAGCTTGAGGGAACGGGGCCCGATTGGCGAGCAGTACTTC
CASSLRERGPIGEQYF
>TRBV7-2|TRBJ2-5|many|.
TGTGCCAGCAGCTTTGGGGGGGAGACCCAGTACTTC
CASSFGGETQYF
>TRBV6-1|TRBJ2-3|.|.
TGTGCCAGCAGGGCCAGGGGGGCAGATACGCAGTATTTT
CASRARGADTQYF
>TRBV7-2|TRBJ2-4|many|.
TGTGCCAGCAGCTTTCAGCCTTTAGCCAAAAACATTCAGTACTTC
CASSFQPLAKNIQYF
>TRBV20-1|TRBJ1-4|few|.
TGCAGTGCTAGAGATTGGTCAGGGGATGAAAAACTGTTTTTT
CSARDWSGDEKLFF
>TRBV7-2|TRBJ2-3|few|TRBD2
TGTGCCAGCAGCTTTGCGGCGGGAGAGGATACGCAGTATTTT
CASSFAAGEDTQYF
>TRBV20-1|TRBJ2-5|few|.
TGCAGTGCTAGCGGGCAGCTTGGAGAGACCCAGTACTTC
CSASGQLGETQYF
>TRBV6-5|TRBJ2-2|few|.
TGTGCCAGCAGTCGACGCCCTTTTATCGGGGTGACCGGGGAGCTGTTTTTT
CASSRRPFIGVTGELFF
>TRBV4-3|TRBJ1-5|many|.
TGCGCCAGCAGCCAAGAAGGGGGTGACCCGCAGCCCCAGCATTTT
CASSQEGGDPQPQHF
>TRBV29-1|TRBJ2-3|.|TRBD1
TGCAGCTGGACAGGCGCCAGCACAGATACGCAGTATTTT
CSWTGASTDTQYF
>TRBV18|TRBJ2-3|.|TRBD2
TGTGCCAGCTCACCACCGACTAGCGGGATGGGAGATACGCAGTATTTT
CASSPPTSGMGDTQYF
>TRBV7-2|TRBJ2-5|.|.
TGTGCCAGCAGCTTAGCGAGCGGACAAAAAGAGACCCAGTACTTC
CASSLASGQKETQYF
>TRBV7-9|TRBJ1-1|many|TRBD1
TGTGCCAGCAGCCCCTGGACAGGTAACACTGAAGCTTTCTTT
CASSPWTGNTEAFF
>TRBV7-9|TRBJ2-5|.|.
TGTGCCAGCAGCCGGGGGCAGGGTCCTAGGGAGACCCAGTACTTC
CASSRGQGPRETQYF
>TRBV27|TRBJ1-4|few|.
TGTGCCAGCAGTTTGGGTGGACTGGGACTTCTCCGATTTGATAGTGAAAAACTGTTTTTT
CASSLGGLGLLRFDSEKLFF
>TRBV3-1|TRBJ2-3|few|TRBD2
TGTGCCAGCAGCCTTATCCGCGGGGGGGGGACAGATACGCAGTATTTT
CASSLIRGGGTDTQYF
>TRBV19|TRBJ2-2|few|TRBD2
TGTGCCAGTAGTTTTAGCGGGGTGAACACCGGGGAGCTGTTTTTT
CASSFSGVNTGELFF
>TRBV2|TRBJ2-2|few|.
TGTGCCAGCAGTGAATTTAGGGGTAACACCGGGGAGCTGTTTTTT
CASSEFRGNTGELFF
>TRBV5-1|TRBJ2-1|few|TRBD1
TGCGCCAGCAGCGTCAGGGGGCACGAGCAGTTCTTC
CASSVRGHEQFF